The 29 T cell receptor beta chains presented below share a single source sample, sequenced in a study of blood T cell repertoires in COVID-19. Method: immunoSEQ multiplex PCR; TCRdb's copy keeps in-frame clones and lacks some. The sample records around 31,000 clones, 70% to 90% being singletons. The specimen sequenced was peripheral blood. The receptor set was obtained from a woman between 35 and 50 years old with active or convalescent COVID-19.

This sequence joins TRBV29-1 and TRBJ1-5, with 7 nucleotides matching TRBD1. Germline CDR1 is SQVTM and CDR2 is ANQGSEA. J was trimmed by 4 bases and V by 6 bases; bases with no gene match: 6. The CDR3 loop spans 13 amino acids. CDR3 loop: CSVGQRVNQPQHF. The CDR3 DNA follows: TGCAGCGTGGGACAGAGGGTTAATCAGCCCCAGCATTTT.

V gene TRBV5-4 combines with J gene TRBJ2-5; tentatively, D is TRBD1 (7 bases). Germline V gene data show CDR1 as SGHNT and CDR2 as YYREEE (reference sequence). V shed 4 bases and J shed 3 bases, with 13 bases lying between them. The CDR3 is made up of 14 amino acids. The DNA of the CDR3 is TGTGCCAGCAGCGGAGGGGGCGGAAAAGAGACCCAGTACTTC. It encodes CASSGGGGKETQYF.

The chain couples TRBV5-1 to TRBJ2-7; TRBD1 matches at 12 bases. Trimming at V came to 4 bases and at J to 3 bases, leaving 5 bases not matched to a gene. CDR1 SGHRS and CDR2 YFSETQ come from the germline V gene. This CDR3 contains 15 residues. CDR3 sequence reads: CASSQGQGAFYEQYF. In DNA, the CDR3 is TGCGCCAGCAGCCAGGGACAGGGGGCTTTCTACGAGCAGTACTTC.

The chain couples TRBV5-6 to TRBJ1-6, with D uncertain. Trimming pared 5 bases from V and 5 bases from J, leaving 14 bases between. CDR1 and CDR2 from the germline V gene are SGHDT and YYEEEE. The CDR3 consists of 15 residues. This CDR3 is CASSQLTGNNSPLHF. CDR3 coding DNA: TGTGCCAGCAGTCAATTGACTGGAAATAATTCACCCCTCCACTTT.

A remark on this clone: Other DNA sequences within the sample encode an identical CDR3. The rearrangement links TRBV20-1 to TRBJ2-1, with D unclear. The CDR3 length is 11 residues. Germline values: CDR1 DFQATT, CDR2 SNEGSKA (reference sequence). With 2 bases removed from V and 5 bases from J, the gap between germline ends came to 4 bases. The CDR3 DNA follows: TGCAGTGCTAGAACGGACAATGAGCAGTTCTTC. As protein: CSARTDNEQFF.

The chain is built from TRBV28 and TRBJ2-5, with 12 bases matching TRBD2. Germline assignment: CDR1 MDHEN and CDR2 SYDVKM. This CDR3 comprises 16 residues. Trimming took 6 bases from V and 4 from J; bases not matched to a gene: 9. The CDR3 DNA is TGTGCCAGCAGCCGACTAGCGGGAGCTTTGAGAGAGACCCAGTACTTC. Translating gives CASSRLAGALRETQYF.

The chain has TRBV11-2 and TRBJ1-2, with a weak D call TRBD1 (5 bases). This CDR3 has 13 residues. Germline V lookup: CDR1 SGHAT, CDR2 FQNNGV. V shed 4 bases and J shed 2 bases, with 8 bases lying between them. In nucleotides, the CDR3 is TGTGCCAGCAGCTACGACAGAAACTATGGCTACACCTTC. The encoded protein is CASSYDRNYGYTF.

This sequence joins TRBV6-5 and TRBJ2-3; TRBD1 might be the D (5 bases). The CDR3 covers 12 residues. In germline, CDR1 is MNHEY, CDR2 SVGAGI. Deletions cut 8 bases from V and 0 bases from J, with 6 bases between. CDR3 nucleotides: TGTGCCAGCTCAGGGAGCACAGATACGCAGTATTTT. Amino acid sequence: CASSGSTDTQYF.

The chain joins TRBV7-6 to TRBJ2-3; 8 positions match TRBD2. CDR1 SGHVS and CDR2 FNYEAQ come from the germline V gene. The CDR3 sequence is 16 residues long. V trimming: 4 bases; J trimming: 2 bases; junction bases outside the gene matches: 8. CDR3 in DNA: TGTGCCAGCAGCTGGCAAATGCGGGGGGTCACAGATACGCAGTATTTT. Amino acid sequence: CASSWQMRGVTDTQYF.

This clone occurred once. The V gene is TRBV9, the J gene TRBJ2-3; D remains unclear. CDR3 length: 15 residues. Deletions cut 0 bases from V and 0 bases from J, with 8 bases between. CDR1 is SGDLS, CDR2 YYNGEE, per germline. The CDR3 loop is CASSVVRGSTDTQYF. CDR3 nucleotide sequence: TGTGCCAGCAGCGTAGTCCGCGGTAGCACAGATACGCAGTATTTT.

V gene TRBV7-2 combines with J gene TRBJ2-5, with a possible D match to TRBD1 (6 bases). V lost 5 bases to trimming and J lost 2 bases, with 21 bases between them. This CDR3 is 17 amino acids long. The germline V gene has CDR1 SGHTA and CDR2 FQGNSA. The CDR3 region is CASSPGVEQGAQETQYF. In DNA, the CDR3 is TGTGCCAGCAGCCCCGGAGTTGAACAGGGCGCGCAAGAGACCCAGTACTTC. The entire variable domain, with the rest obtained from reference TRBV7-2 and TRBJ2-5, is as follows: GAGVSQSPSNKVTEKGKDVELRCDPISGHTALYWYRQSLGQGLEFLIYFQGNSAPDKSGLPSDRFSAERTGGSVSTLTIQRTQQEDSAVYLCASSPGVEQGAQETQYFGPGTRLLVL.

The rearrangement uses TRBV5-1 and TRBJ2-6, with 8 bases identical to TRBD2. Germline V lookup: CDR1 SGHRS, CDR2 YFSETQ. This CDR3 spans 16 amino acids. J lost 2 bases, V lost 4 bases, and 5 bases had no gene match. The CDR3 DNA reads TGCGCCAGCAGCCCTCGGGAGGGCGCTGGGGCCAACGTCCTGACTTTC. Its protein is CASSPREGAGANVLTF.

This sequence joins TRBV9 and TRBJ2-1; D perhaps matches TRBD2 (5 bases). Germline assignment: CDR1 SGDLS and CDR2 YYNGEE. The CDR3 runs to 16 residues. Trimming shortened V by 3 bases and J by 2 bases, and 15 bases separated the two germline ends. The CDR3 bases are TGTGCCAGCAGCGCGATCCAACTAGGGACCTACAATGAGCAGTTCTTC. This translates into CASSAIQLGTYNEQFF.

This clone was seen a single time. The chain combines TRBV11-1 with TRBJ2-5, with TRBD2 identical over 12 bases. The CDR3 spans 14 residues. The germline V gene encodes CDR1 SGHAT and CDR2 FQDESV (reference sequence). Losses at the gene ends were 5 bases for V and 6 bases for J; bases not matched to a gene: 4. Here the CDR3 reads CASSAGLAGKTQYF. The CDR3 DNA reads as TGTGCCAGCAGCGCCGGACTAGCGGGGAAGACCCAGTACTTC.

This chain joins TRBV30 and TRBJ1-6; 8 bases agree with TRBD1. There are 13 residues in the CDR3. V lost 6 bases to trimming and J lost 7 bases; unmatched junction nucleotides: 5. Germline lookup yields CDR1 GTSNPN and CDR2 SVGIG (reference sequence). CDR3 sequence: CACSTGGNSPLHF. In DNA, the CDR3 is TGTGCCTGCTCAACAGGGGGGAATTCACCCCTCCACTTT.

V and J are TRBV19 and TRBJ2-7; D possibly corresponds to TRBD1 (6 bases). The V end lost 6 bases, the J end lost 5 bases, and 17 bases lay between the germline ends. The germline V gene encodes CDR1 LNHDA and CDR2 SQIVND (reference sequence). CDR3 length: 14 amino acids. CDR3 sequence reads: CASRATGTGDEQYF. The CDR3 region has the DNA TGTGCCAGTAGAGCTACAGGGACGGGTGACGAGCAGTACTTC.

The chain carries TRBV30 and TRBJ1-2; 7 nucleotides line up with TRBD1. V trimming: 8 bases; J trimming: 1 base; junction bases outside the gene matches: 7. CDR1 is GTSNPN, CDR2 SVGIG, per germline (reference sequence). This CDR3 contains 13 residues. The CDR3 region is CARNRDSNYGYTF. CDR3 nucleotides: TGTGCCCGCAACCGGGACAGTAACTATGGCTACACCTTC.

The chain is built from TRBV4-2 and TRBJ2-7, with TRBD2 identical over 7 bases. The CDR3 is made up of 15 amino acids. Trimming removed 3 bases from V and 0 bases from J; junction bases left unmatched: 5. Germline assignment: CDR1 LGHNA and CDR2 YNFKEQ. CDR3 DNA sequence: TGTGCCAGCAGCCAGGTGCGGGGGAGCTCCTACGAGCAGTACTTC. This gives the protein CASSQVRGSSYEQYF.

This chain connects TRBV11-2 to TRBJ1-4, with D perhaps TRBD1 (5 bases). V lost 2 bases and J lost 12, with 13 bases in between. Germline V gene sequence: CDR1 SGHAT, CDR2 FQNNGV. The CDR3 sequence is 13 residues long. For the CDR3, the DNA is TGTGCCAGCAGCTTAAGGGGTCCTCTCGAACTGTTTTTT. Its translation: CASSLRGPLELFF.

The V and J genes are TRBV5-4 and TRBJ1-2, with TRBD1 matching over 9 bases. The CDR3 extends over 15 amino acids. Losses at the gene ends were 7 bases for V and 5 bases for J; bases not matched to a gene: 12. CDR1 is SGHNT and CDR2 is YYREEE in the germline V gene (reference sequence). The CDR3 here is CASSPSAGTGYGYTF. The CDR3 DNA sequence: TGTGCCAGCTCCCCCTCTGCCGGGACAGGGTATGGCTACACCTTC.

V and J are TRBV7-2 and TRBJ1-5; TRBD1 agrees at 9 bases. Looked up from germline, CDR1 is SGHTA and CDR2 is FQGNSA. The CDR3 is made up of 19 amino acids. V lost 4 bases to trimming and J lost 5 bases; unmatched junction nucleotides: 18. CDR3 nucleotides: TGTGCCAGCAGCTCGCTTCACCAGTTAACAGGGGGCGGGCATCAGCCCCAGCATTTT. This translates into CASSSLHQLTGGGHQPQHF.

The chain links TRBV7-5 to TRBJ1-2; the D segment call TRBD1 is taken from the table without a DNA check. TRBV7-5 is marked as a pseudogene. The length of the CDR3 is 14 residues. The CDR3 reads CARSHDRVVYGYTF. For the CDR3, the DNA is TGTGCCAGAAGCCACGACAGGGTCGTATACGGCTACACCTTC.

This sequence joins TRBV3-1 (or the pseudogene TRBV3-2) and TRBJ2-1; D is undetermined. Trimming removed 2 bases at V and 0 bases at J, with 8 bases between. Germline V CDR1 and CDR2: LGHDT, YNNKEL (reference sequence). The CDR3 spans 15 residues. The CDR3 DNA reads TGTGCCAGCAGCCAACTACCGATCTCCTACAATGAGCAGTTCTTC. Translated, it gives CASSQLPISYNEQFF.

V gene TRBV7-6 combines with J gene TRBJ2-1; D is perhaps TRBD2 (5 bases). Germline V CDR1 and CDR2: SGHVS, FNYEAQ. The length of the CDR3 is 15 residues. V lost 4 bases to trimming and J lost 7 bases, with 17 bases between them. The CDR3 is CASSSIYSSGNEQFF. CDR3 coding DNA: TGTGCCAGCAGCTCCATATATAGTTCGGGAAATGAGCAGTTCTTC.

CDR3 protein: CASNRGNYGYTF. The CDR3 DNA follows: TGTGCCAGCAATCGGGGAAACTATGGCTACACCTTC. The chain carries TRBV7-2 and TRBJ1-2; no reliable D call. V gave up 7 bases and J gave up 2 bases, with 8 bases separating them. Germline CDR1 SGHTA, CDR2 FQGNSA. This CDR3 contains 12 residues.

The CDR3 region has the DNA TGTGCCAGCAGCAAACTGGGGCAGGGCAATCAGCCCCAGCATTTT. It codes for CASSKLGQGNQPQHF. J is TRBJ1-5 and V is TRBV21-1; the table assigns TRBD1, which was not confirmed against the DNA. TRBV21-1 is tagged as a pseudogene. The CDR3 runs 15 residues.

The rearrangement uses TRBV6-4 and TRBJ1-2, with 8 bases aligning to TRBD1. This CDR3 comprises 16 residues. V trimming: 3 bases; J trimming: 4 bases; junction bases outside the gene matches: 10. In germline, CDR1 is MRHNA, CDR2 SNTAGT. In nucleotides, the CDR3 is TGTGCCAGCAGTGATGGAAGGACAGGGACCGCCTATGGCTACACCTTC. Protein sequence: CASSDGRTGTAYGYTF.

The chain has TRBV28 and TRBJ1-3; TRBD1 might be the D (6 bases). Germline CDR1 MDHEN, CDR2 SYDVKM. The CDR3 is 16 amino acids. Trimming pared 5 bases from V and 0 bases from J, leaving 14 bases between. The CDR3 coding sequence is TGTGCCAGCAGTATGACAGGTCCCGGCTCTGGAAACACCATATATTTT. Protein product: CASSMTGPGSGNTIYF.

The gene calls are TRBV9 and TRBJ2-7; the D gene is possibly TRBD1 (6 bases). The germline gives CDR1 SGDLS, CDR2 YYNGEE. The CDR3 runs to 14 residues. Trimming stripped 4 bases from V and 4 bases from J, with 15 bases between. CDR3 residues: CASSFQAGVYEQYF. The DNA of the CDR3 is TGTGCCAGCAGCTTCCAGGCAGGGGTTTACGAGCAGTACTTC.